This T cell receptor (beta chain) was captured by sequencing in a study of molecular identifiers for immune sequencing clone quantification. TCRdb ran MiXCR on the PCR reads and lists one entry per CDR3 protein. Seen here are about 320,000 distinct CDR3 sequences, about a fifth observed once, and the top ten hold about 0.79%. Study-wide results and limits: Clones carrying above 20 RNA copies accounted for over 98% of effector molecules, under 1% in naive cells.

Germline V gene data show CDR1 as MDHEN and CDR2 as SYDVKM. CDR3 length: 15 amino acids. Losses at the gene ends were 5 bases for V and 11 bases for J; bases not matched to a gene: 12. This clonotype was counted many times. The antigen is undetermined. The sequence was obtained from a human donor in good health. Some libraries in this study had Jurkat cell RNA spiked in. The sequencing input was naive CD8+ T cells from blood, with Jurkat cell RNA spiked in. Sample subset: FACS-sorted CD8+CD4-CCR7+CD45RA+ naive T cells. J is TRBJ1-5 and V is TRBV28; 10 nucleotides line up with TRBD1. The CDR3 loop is CASSPRQGATLAQHF. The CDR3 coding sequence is TGTGCCAGCAGTCCCCGACAGGGGGCTACTTTGGCCCAGCATTTT. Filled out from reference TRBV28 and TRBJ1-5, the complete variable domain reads DVKVTQSSRYLVKRTGEKVFLECVQDMDHENMFWYRQDPGLGLRLIYFSYDVKMKEKGDIPEGYSVSREKKERFSLILESASTNQTSMYLCASSPRQGATLAQHFGDGTRLSIL.